The clone carrying this T cell receptor (beta chain) was seen more than once but under ten times. This entry belongs to a study of blood T cells in healthy people across ages. Study at large: Capture by template switching was about one barcoded beta molecule per two T cells.

The authors ran a second PCR of roughly 6 to 12 cycles using a sample-barcoded 5' primer and a J-beta primer mix. TCRdb fed the 5' RACE reads into MiXCR, producing one record per CDR3 protein. This table has more than 600,000 distinct CDR3 sequences, roughly 25% appearing once. The same sample was also used in a study of T cells of mothers and their children. In that study: Around 3.2 million TCR beta reads per child versus over 10 million per mother.

Sequencing was carried out using blood. This sequence originates from a boy aged 10-17 years in good health.

The CDR3: CASTENRGSYNEQFF. DNA for the CDR3: TGTGCCAGCACTGAAAACAGGGGATCCTACAATGAGCAGTTCTTC. This sequence joins TRBV6-2 or TRBV6-3 and TRBJ2-1; TRBD1 matches at 7 bases. The germline V gene encodes CDR1 MNHEY and CDR2 SVGEGT. CDR3 length: 15 amino acids. V lost 7 bases, J lost 1 base, and 7 bases stayed unmatched.